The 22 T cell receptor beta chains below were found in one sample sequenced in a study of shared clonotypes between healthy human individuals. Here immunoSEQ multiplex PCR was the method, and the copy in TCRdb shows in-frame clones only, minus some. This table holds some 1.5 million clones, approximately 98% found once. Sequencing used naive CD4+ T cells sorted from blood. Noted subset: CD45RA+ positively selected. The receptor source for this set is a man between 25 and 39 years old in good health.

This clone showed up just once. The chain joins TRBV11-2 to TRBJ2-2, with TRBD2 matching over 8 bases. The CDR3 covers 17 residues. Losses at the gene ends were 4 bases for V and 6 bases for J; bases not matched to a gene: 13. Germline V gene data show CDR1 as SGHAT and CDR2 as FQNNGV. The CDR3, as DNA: TGTGCCAGCAGCTCATCGATTCAAGCGGGGGCGGCCGGGGAGCTGTTTTTT. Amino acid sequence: CASSSSIQAGAAGELFF.

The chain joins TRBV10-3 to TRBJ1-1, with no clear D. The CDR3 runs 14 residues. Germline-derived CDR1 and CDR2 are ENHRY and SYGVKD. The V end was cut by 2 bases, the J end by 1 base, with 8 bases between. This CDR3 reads CAISEKTGNTEAFF. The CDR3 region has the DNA TGTGCCATCAGTGAGAAAACGGGGAACACTGAAGCTTTCTTT.

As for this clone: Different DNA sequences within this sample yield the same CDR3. The CDR3 protein is CASSLDGGTDTQYF. The CDR3 nucleotides read TGTGCCAGCAGCTTAGATGGGGGGACAGATACGCAGTATTTT. The chain is built from TRBV11-3 and TRBJ2-3, with D possibly being TRBD2 (6 bases). The CDR3 length is 14 residues. Trimming removed 0 bases at V and 3 bases at J, with 7 bases between. Germline V gene data show CDR1 as SGHNT and CDR2 as YENEEA. The full variable domain, its missing parts supplied by reference TRBV11-3 and TRBJ2-3, is EAGVVQSPRYKIIEKKQPVAFWCNPISGHNTLYWYLQNLGQGPELLIRYENEEAVDDSQLPKDRFSAERLKGVDSTLKIQPAELGDSAVYLCASSLDGGTDTQYFGPGTRLTVL.

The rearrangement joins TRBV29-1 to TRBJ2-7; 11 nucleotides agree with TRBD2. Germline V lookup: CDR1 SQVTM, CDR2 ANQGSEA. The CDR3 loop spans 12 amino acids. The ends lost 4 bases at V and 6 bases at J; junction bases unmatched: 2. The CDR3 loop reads CSVALAGGEQYF. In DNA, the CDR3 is TGCAGCGTTGCGCTAGCGGGAGGCGAGCAGTACTTC.

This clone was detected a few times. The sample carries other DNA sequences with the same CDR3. This CDR3 is CASSLEADTQYF. DNA for the CDR3: TGCGCCAGCAGCTTGGAGGCAGATACGCAGTATTTT. This rearrangement joins TRBV5-1 to TRBJ2-3; D not resolved. This CDR3 comprises 12 residues. Deletions cut 0 bases from V and 4 bases from J, with 3 bases between. The germline CDR1 and CDR2 sequences are SGHRS and YFSETQ.

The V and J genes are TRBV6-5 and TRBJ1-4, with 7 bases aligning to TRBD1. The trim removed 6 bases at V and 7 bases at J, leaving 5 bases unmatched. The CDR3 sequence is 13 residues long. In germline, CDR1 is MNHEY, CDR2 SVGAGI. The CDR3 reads CASRGGVGEKLFF. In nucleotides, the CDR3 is TGTGCCAGCAGAGGGGGCGTCGGTGAAAAACTGTTTTTT.

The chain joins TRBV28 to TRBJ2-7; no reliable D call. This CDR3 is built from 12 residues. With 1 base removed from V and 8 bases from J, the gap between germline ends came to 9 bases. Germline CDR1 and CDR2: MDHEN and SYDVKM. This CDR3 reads CASSLYSSKQYF. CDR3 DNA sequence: TGTGCCAGCAGTTTATATTCCAGCAAGCAGTACTTC.

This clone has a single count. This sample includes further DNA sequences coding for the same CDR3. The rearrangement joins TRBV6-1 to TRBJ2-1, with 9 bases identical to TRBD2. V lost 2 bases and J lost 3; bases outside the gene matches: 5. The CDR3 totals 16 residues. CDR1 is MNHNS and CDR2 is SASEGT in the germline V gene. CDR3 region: CASSELLAGIYNEQFF. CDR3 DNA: TGTGCCAGCAGTGAACTCCTAGCGGGGATCTACAATGAGCAGTTCTTC.

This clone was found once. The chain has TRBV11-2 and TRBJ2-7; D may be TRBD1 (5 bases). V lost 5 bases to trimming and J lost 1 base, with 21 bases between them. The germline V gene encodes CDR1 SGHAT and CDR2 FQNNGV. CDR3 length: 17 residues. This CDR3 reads CASSNRASDTSSYEQYF. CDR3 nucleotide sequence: TGTGCCAGCAGCAACCGCGCCTCGGACACCTCTTCCTACGAGCAGTACTTC.

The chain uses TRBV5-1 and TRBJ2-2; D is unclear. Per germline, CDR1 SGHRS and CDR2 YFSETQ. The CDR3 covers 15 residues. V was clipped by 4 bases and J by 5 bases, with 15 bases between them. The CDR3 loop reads CASSTDTEYTGELFF. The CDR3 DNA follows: TGCGCCAGCAGCACAGATACAGAGTATACCGGGGAGCTGTTTTTT.

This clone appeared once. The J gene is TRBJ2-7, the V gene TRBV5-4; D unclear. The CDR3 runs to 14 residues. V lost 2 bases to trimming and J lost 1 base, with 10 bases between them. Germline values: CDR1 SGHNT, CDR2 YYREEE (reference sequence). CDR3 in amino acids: CASSFGRASYEQYF. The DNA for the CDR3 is TGTGCCAGCAGCTTCGGCCGGGCATCCTACGAGCAGTACTTC.

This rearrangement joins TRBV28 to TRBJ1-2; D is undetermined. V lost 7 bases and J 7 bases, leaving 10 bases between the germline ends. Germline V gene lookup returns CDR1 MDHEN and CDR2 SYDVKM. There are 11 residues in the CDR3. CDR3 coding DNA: TGTGCCAGCAATGGAAATGCTGGCTACACCTTC. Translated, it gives CASNGNAGYTF.

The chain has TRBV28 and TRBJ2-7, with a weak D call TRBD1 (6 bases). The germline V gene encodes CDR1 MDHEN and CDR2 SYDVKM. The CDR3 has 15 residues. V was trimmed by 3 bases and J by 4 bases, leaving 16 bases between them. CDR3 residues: CASSLPFGTQYEQYF. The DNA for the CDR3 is TGTGCCAGCAGTTTGCCCTTCGGGACACAATACGAGCAGTACTTC.

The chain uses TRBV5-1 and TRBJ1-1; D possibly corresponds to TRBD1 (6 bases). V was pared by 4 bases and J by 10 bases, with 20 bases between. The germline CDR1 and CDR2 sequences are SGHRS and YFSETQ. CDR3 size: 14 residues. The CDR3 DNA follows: TGCGCCAGCAGCCTCTCACAGGGTCCCGAGGGAGCTTTCTTT. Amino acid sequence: CASSLSQGPEGAFF.

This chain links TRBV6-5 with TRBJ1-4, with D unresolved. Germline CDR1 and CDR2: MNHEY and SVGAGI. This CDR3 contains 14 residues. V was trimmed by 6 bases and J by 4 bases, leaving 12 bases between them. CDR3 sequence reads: CASSPDLGNEKLFF. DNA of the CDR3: TGTGCCAGCAGCCCAGATCTTGGTAATGAAAAACTGTTTTTT.

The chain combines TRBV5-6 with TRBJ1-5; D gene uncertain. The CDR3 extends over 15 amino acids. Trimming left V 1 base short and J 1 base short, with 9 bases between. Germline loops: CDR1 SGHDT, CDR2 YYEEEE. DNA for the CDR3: TGTGCCAGCAGCTTGACGCCCGAGAGCAATCAGCCCCAGCATTTT. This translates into CASSLTPESNQPQHF.

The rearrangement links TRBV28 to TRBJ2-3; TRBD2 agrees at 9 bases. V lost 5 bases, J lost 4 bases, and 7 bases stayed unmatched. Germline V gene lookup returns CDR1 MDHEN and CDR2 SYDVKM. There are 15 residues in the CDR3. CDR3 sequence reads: CASSIAGEAADTQYF. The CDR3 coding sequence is TGTGCCAGCAGTATAGCGGGAGAGGCGGCAGATACGCAGTATTTT.

The CDR3 bases are TGCGCCAGCAGCAAATCGGACAGGGTGTTTGATCAGCCCCAGCATTTT. Its translation: CASSKSDRVFDQPQHF. The rearrangement joins TRBV4-1 to TRBJ1-5; 8 nucleotides align to TRBD1. CDR3 length: 16 residues. Germline CDR1 is MGHRA and CDR2 is YSYEKL. Germline trimming cut 5 bases from V and 5 bases from J; bases unmatched to any gene: 11.

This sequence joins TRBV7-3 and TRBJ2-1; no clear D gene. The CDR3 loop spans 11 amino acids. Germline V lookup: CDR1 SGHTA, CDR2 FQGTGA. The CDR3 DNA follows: TGTGATGGCAACTCCTACAATGAGCAGTTCTTC. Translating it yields CDGNSYNEQFF. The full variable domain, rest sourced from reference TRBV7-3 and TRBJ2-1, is GAGVSQTPSNKVTEKGKYVELRCDPISGHTALYWYRQSLGQGPEFLIYFQGTGAADDSGLPNDRFFAVRPEGSVSTLKIQRTERGDSAVYLCDGNSYNEQFFGPGTRLTVL.

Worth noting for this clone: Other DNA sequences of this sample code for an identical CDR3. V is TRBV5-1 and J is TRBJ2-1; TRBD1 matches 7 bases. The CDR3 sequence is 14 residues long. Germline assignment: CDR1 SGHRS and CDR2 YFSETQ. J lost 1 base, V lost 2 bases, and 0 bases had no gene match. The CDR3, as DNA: TGCGCCAGCAGCTTACAGGGGTCCTACAATGAGCAGTTCTTC. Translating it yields CASSLQGSYNEQFF.

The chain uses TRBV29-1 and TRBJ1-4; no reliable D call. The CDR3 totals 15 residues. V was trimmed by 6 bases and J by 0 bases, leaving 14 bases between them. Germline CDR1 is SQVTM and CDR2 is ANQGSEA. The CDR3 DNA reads TGCAGCGTCCGAAGCCAACTTGCAACTAATGAAAAACTGTTTTTT. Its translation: CSVRSQLATNEKLFF.

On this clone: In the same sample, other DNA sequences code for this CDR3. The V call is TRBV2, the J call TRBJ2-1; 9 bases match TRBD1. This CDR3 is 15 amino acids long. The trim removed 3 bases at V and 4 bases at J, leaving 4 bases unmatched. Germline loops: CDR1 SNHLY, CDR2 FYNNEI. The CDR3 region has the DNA TGTGCCAGCAGTGAGGACAGGGGTGGGTACAATGAGCAGTTCTTC. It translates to CASSEDRGGYNEQFF.